This T cell receptor (beta chain) derives from a study of cytotoxic CD8 clonotypes in ibrutinib-treated CLL. General study points: Few clonotypes were public, and these shrank or held steady under treatment.

With 2 bases clipped from V and 6 bases from J, the junction kept 5 bases outside the gene matches. This CDR3 comprises 15 residues. CDR1 is MNHEY and CDR2 is SMNVEV in the germline V gene (reference sequence). Repertoires were generated with immunoSEQ multiplex PCR, while TCRdb's copy carries only in-frame clones and drops some. This sample has around 140,000 clones, with approximately 85% found just once. Notes on this clone: The target antigen is unknown.

V gene TRBV27 combines with J gene TRBJ2-3, with 10 positions matching TRBD2. The origin of this receptor is a human donor with chronic lymphocytic leukemia. The source material was PBMCs, sampled after 24 months of ibrutinib treatment. CDR3 bases: TGTGCCAGCAGTTTAGTAACTAGCGGGAAGGATACGCAGTATTTT. Translated, it gives CASSLVTSGKDTQYF.